The present T cell receptor beta chain was sequenced within a study of blood T cell repertoires in COVID-19. Study-wide background: Nucleic acid was either cDNA or gDNA, and it came from T cells, B-cell-depleted T cells, or PBMCs.

The table came from immunoSEQ multiplex PCR; TCRdb's copy has only in-frame clones and leaves some out. Of 200,000 to 300,000 clones listed, around 90% are singletons. V lost 5 bases, J lost 6 bases, and 18 bases lay in between. There are 15 residues in the CDR3. Germline V gene data show CDR1 as SGHRS and CDR2 as YFSETQ. Source material: peripheral blood. The clonotype comes from a woman in her forties with acute or convalescent COVID-19. This sequence joins TRBV5-1 and TRBJ2-1, with D perhaps TRBD1 (5 bases). The CDR3 DNA follows: TGCGCCAGCAGAGAAACGATACAGGCCTCCAATGAGCAGTTCTTC. Translating gives CASRETIQASNEQFF. The full variable domain, in which reference TRBV5-1 and TRBJ2-1 provide the parts outside the CDR3, is KAGVTQTPRYLIKTRGQQVTLSCSPISGHRSVSWYQQTPGQGLQFLFEYFSETQRNKGNFPGRFSGRQFSNSRSEMNVSTLELGDSALYLCASRETIQASNEQFFGPGTRLTVL.